These 25 T cell receptor beta chains came from one sample sequenced in a study of blood T cell repertoires in COVID-19. Assay: immunoSEQ multiplex PCR; the TCRdb copy retains only in-frame clones and omits some. The repertoire holds 400,000 or so clones, 90% seen once, with 0.55% to 0.75% in the top ten. What was sequenced was PBMCs or T cells enriched from blood (not recorded which). These receptors all come from a man younger than 35 who had recovered from COVID-19.

This clone was seen a few times. The CDR3 sequence is CASRAGTGGNQPQHF. The CDR3 nucleotides are TGTGCCAGTAGGGCCGGGACAGGGGGCAATCAGCCCCAGCATTTT. This sequence joins TRBV19 and TRBJ1-5; TRBD1 agrees at 10 bases. This CDR3 has 15 amino acids. Germline-derived CDR1 and CDR2 are LNHDA and SQIVND (reference sequence). Trimming took 6 bases from V and 2 from J; bases not matched to a gene: 4.

The J gene is TRBJ2-1, the V gene TRBV18; TRBD2 aligns across 9 bases. The CDR3 is 15 residues long. The V and J ends lost 1 base and 6 bases, in that order; junction bases with no gene match: 4. Germline V gene data show CDR1 as KGHSH and CDR2 as LQKENI. The CDR3 here is CASSPQREDPNEQFF. CDR3 coding DNA: TGTGCCAGCTCACCACAGCGGGAGGATCCCAATGAGCAGTTCTTC. The full variable domain, rest sourced from reference TRBV18 and TRBJ2-1, is NAGVMQNPRHLVRRRGQEARLRCSPMKGHSHVYWYRQLPEEGLKFMVYLQKENIIDESGMPKERFSAEFPKEGPSILRIQQVVRGDSAAYFCASSPQREDPNEQFFGPGTRLTVL.

This sequence joins TRBV2 and TRBJ1-1, with D uncertain. Germline CDR1 reads SNHLY; CDR2 reads FYNNEI. V gave up 8 bases and J gave up 1 base, with 11 bases separating them. This CDR3 region has 13 residues. As DNA, the CDR3 is TGTGCCAGCGAGAGGATGTCGAACACTGAAGCTTTCTTT. As protein: CASERMSNTEAFF.

The rearrangement links TRBV5-6 to TRBJ1-6, with 9 positions matching TRBD1. CDR1 SGHDT and CDR2 YYEEEE come from the germline V gene. The V gene end was trimmed by 1 base and the J gene end by 9 bases; junction bases not matched to a gene: 8. The CDR3 runs 16 residues. As DNA, the CDR3 is TGTGCCAGCAGCTTGCGGGGACAGGGAGGGTCTTCACCCCTCCACTTT. Protein product: CASSLRGQGGSSPLHF. The full variable domain, rest sourced from reference TRBV5-6 and TRBJ1-6, is DAGVTQSPTHLIKTRGQQVTLRCSPKSGHDTVSWYQQALGQGPQFIFQYYEEEERQRGNFPDRFSGHQFPNYSSELNVNALLLGDSALYLCASSLRGQGGSSPLHFGNGTRLTVT.

The V gene is TRBV30, the J gene TRBJ1-2, with D tentatively TRBD1 (6 bases). The V and J ends lost 2 bases and 8 bases respectively, with 15 bases between them. This CDR3 contains 13 residues. Germline CDR1 GTSNPN, CDR2 SVGIG (reference sequence). The CDR3 DNA is TGTGCCTGGAGTTTTGGGGGCATTTTCGGCTACACCTTC. It is translated as CAWSFGGIFGYTF.

The genes are TRBV5-4 and TRBJ2-7; D is unclear. The CDR3 contains 14 residues. Germline assignment: CDR1 SGHNT and CDR2 YYREEE (reference sequence). V shed 0 bases and J shed 2 bases, with 9 bases lying between them. The CDR3 protein is CASSLAAGTYEQYF. DNA of the CDR3: TGTGCCAGCAGCTTGGCGGCAGGAACCTACGAGCAGTACTTC.

The chain links TRBV30 to TRBJ2-7; D is undetermined. The CDR3 is 11 amino acids. CDR1 GTSNPN and CDR2 SVGIG come from the germline V gene (reference sequence). Trimming pared 3 bases from V and 6 bases from J, leaving 9 bases between. Here the CDR3 reads CAWRALSEQYF. CDR3 DNA sequence: TGTGCCTGGAGGGCCCTCTCCGAGCAGTACTTC.

This chain uses TRBV9 with TRBJ1-2; 9 nucleotides agree with TRBD1. CDR1 SGDLS and CDR2 YYNGEE come from the germline V gene. The ends lost 4 bases at V and 4 bases at J; junction bases unmatched: 5. The CDR3 loop spans 14 amino acids. The CDR3 nucleotides are TGTGCCAGCAGCCCCCCGGGACAGGGCTATGGCTACACCTTC. Its translation: CASSPPGQGYGYTF.

The J gene is TRBJ2-6, the V gene TRBV11-2; D perhaps matches TRBD2 (6 bases). The CDR3 has 16 amino acids. CDR1 and CDR2 (germline): SGHAT, FQNNGV. V was shortened by 6 bases and J by 5 bases, with 17 bases between the two germline ends. CDR3 residues: CASSSPGRTWANVLTF. The CDR3 nucleotides are TGTGCCAGCAGTTCTCCTGGGAGGACCTGGGCCAACGTCCTGACTTTC.

About this clone: Other DNA variants within this sample encode the same CDR3. V is TRBV5-1 and J is TRBJ2-7; TRBD1 aligns across 8 bases. The CDR3 consists of 16 residues. V was pared by 0 bases and J by 2 bases, with 7 bases of the junction left unmatched. Germline loops: CDR1 SGHRS, CDR2 YFSETQ. CDR3 sequence: CASSLASGTGTYEQYF. The DNA for the CDR3 is TGCGCCAGCAGCTTGGCATCCGGGACAGGCACCTACGAGCAGTACTTC. Drawing the rest from reference TRBV5-1 and TRBJ2-7, the complete variable domain is KAGVTQTPRYLIKTRGQQVTLSCSPISGHRSVSWYQQTPGQGLQFLFEYFSETQRNKGNFPGRFSGRQFSNSRSEMNVSTLELGDSALYLCASSLASGTGTYEQYFGPGTRLTVT.

This chain joins TRBV18 and TRBJ1-1; 7 bases match TRBD1. This CDR3 contains 14 residues. J was trimmed by 0 bases and V by 4 bases; bases with no gene match: 2. Germline lookup yields CDR1 KGHSH and CDR2 LQKENI. CDR3 in amino acids: CASSLQGMNTEAFF. The CDR3 DNA is TGTGCCAGCTCACTACAGGGGATGAACACTGAAGCTTTCTTT.

This chain joins TRBV30 and TRBJ1-1; D is unresolved. This CDR3 is built from 13 residues. V was trimmed by 1 base and J by 2 bases, leaving 8 bases between them. The germline CDR1 and CDR2 sequences are GTSNPN and SVGIG (reference sequence). The CDR3 protein is CAWSGETNTEAFF. CDR3 sequence (DNA): TGTGCCTGGAGTGGTGAGACAAACACTGAAGCTTTCTTT.

J is TRBJ2-7 and V is TRBV24-1, with TRBD1 identical over 8 bases. The CDR3 runs 15 residues. Germline assignment: CDR1 KGHDR and CDR2 SFDVKD. The J segment lost 0 bases and the V segment lost 4 bases, leaving 4 bases of the junction unmatched. The CDR3 DNA reads as TGTGCCACCAGTGAGACCGACAGGGGCTCCTACGAGCAGTACTTC. It specifies CATSETDRGSYEQYF.

The genes are TRBV28 and TRBJ1-2; the match to TRBD1 covers 7 bases. CDR1 and CDR2 (germline): MDHEN, SYDVKM. V shed 6 bases and J 4 bases; nucleotides not matched to a gene: 2. This CDR3 contains 12 residues. Written as DNA, the CDR3 is TGTGCCAGCAGGACAGGGCGCTATGGCTACACCTTC. It specifies CASRTGRYGYTF.

The V and J genes are TRBV29-1 and TRBJ2-7; the D gene is possibly TRBD1 (9 bases). Germline V gene data show CDR1 as SQVTM and CDR2 as ANQGSEA. V was shortened by 5 bases and J by 0 bases, with 14 bases between the two germline ends. The CDR3 length is 14 residues. This CDR3 reads CSVRGGQGSYEQYF. The CDR3 DNA reads TGCAGCGTTCGGGGGGGACAGGGCTCCTACGAGCAGTACTTC.

The chain combines TRBV5-6 with TRBJ1-1; D uncertain. Germline V gene sequence: CDR1 SGHDT, CDR2 YYEEEE. V was clipped by 2 bases and J by 7 bases, with 15 bases between them. The CDR3 extends over 14 amino acids. Here the CDR3 DNA reads TGTGCCAGCAGCTTTTTACGCGCAACGAATGAAGCTTTCTTT. Protein sequence: CASSFLRATNEAFF.

The chain links TRBV2 to TRBJ1-1, with D unresolved. V lost 5 bases and J lost 3, with 10 bases in between. The CDR3 is made up of 13 amino acids. Germline V lookup: CDR1 SNHLY, CDR2 FYNNEI. CDR3: CASSFRYDTEAFF. The CDR3 bases are TGTGCCAGCAGTTTTCGGTATGACACTGAAGCTTTCTTT.

This rearrangement joins TRBV28 to TRBJ1-5, with D perhaps matching TRBD1 (6 bases). From germline, CDR1 is MDHEN and CDR2 SYDVKM. The CDR3 loop spans 17 amino acids. V dropped 5 bases and J dropped 9 bases, with 26 bases sitting between them. CDR3 amino acids: CASSKGGSGTAGWPQHF. CDR3 nucleotide sequence: TGTGCCAGCAGTAAGGGGGGGTCCGGGACGGCCGGATGGCCCCAGCATTTT.

The chain has TRBV19 and TRBJ1-5; no reliable D call. V lost 4 bases and J lost 0, with 13 bases in between. CDR1 is LNHDA, CDR2 SQIVND, per germline (reference sequence). This CDR3 contains 16 residues. The CDR3 spells CASSTTRSSSNQPQHF. The CDR3 nucleotides are TGTGCCAGTAGTACCACAAGGAGTTCTAGCAATCAGCCCCAGCATTTT. The whole variable domain, remainder taken from reference TRBV19 and TRBJ1-5, is DGGITQSPKYLFRKEGQNVTLSCEQNLNHDAMYWYRQDPGQGLRLIYYSQIVNDFQKGDIAEGYSVSREKKESFPLTVTSAQKNPTAFYLCASSTTRSSSNQPQHFGDGTRLSIL.

The chain recombines TRBV9 with TRBJ2-3; 7 bases are a match to TRBD2. CDR1 is SGDLS and CDR2 is YYNGEE in the germline V gene. Trimming took 3 bases from V and 4 from J; bases not matched to a gene: 11. There are 16 residues in the CDR3. This CDR3 reads CASSARKREEPDTQYF. The CDR3, as DNA: TGTGCCAGCAGCGCCCGAAAGCGGGAAGAGCCAGATACGCAGTATTTT.

V usage is TRBV2 and J usage is TRBJ1-1, with D tentatively TRBD1 (5 bases). Trimming shortened V by 9 bases and J by 1 base, and 6 bases separated the two germline ends. CDR1 and CDR2 from the germline V gene are SNHLY and FYNNEI. The CDR3 is 11 residues long. CDR3 DNA sequence: TGTGCCAGTCAGGGGAACACTGAAGCTTTCTTT. This codes for CASQGNTEAFF.

The chain has TRBV5-1 and TRBJ1-2; D uncertain. Germline lookup yields CDR1 SGHRS and CDR2 YFSETQ. The CDR3 runs to 13 residues. V lost 4 bases to trimming and J lost 3 bases, with 10 bases between them. The DNA of the CDR3 is TGCGCCAGCAGCCTGACTGCGGACTATGGCTACACCTTC. Encoded protein: CASSLTADYGYTF.

This chain links TRBV9 with TRBJ1-5; D gene uncertain. Trimming removed 0 bases at V and 0 bases at J, with 7 bases between. CDR3 size: 15 residues. Germline CDR1 reads SGDLS; CDR2 reads YYNGEE. The CDR3 sequence: CASSVAGNSNQPQHF. The CDR3 coding sequence is TGTGCCAGCAGCGTAGCAGGCAATAGCAATCAGCCCCAGCATTTT.

The rearrangement uses TRBV24-1 and TRBJ1-2, with TRBD1 matching 9 bases. Germline CDR1 and CDR2: KGHDR and SFDVKD. V lost 4 bases, J lost 8 bases, and 10 bases stayed unmatched. This CDR3 comprises 15 residues. The CDR3 sequence: CATSDRGQGVYGYTF. CDR3 nucleotide sequence: TGTGCCACCAGTGACCGGGGACAGGGCGTGTACGGCTACACCTTC.

V gene TRBV18 combines with J gene TRBJ2-7; 8 nucleotides line up with TRBD1. The V gene end was trimmed by 4 bases and the J gene end by 3 bases; junction bases not matched to a gene: 8. The CDR3 is 15 residues long. Germline lookup yields CDR1 KGHSH and CDR2 LQKENI. CDR3 DNA sequence: TGTGCCAGCTCACAAACAGGGGGTCCCCACTACGAGCAGTACTTC. Translation: CASSQTGGPHYEQYF.